This T cell receptor (beta chain) was found in a study of cytomegalovirus exposure and HLA in healthy donors. The PCR was carried out with 60 Vbeta primers and 13 Jbeta primers. Sequencing used immunoSEQ multiplex PCR; TCRdb keeps in-frame clones, though not all of them. The table has under 200,000 clones, around 77% seen once. This TCR came from a woman aged 50 to 60 in good health and CMV-seropositive. Specimen: PBMCs.

The CDR3, as DNA: TGTGCCAGCAGCCCGGGGGGGATGAACACTGAAGCTTTCTTT. It codes for CASSPGGMNTEAFF. This sequence joins TRBV5-6 and TRBJ1-1; possibly TRBD1 for D (5 bases). The CDR3 is 14 residues long. Trimming stripped 4 bases from V and 0 bases from J, with 10 bases between. The germline V gene has CDR1 SGHDT and CDR2 YYEEEE. The variable domain in full, with the rest retrieved from reference TRBV5-6 and TRBJ1-1, is DAGVTQSPTHLIKTRGQQVTLRCSPKSGHDTVSWYQQALGQGPQFIFQYYEEEERQRGNFPDRFSGHQFPNYSSELNVNALLLGDSALYLCASSPGGMNTEAFFGQGTRLTVV.